This TCR beta chain was captured by sequencing in a study of blood T cells in healthy people across ages. This clonotype has at least ten counts. Its antigen is still unknown. The CDR3 covers 13 residues. V gave up 6 bases and J gave up 2 bases, with 11 bases separating them. Looked up from germline, CDR1 is ENHRY and CDR2 is SYGVKD. A sample-barcoded 5' primer and a J-beta primer mix were used in a second PCR of roughly 6 to 11 cycles. TCRdb re-derived calls from the 5' RACE reads in MiXCR, one entry per CDR3 protein. Of 700,000 to 850,000 distinct CDR3 sequences listed, around 34% are singletons. The sample providers were healthy Caucasian people from Russia, aged roughly 6 to 90. General study points: Diversity of TCR beta per million T cells declined in a roughly linear way with age. From one million sequenced T cells, diversity estimates were lower bounds. PBMCs went unsorted, and a conclusive naive versus antigen-experienced comparison was therefore prevented.

Input material: blood. The V call is TRBV10-3, the J call TRBJ2-7; D is possibly TRBD2 (6 bases). This clonotype was sampled from a man younger than 35 in good health. The CDR3 nucleotides are TGTGCCATCAGCGGGACTGACACCTACGAGCAGTACTTC. Its translation: CAISGTDTYEQYF.